This T cell receptor (beta chain) comes out of a study of blood T cell repertoires in COVID-19. Measured with immunoSEQ multiplex PCR; TCRdb has only the in-frame clones, and not every one. The sample shows roughly 100,000 clones, 86% of them seen only once. CDR3 length equals 14 residues. Germline CDR1 is SGHTA and CDR2 is FQGTGA. Trimming took off 5 bases at V and 9 bases at J, with 14 bases between the two ends. The V and J genes are TRBV7-3 and TRBJ1-6, with D unresolved. The sequenced material came from peripheral blood. The sequence derives from a woman of 80 years or more with acute or convalescent COVID-19. Here the CDR3 reads CASSEVPGVSPLHF. CDR3 nucleotide sequence: TGTGCCAGCAGCGAGGTTCCTGGTGTTTCACCCCTCCACTTT. The complete variable domain, with remaining parts taken from reference TRBV7-3 and TRBJ1-6, reads GAGVSQTPSNKVTEKGKYVELRCDPISGHTALYWYRQSLGQGPEFLIYFQGTGAADDSGLPNDRFFAVRPEGSVSTLKIQRTERGDSAVYLCASSEVPGVSPLHFGNGTRLTVT.